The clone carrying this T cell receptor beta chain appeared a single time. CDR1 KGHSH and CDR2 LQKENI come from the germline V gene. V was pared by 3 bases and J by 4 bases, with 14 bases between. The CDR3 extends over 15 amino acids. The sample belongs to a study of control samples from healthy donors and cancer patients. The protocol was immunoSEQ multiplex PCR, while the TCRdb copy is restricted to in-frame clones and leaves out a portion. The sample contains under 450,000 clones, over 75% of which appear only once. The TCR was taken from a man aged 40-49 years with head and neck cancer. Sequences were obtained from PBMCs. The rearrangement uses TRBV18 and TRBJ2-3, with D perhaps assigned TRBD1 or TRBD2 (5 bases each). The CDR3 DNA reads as TGTGCCAGCTCACCGCGATCAGGGACGGCAGATACGCAGTATTTT. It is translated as CASSPRSGTADTQYF.